This TCR beta chain was sequenced for a study of blood T cell repertoires in COVID-19. Looking at the study overall: Sites across the United States, Italy and Spain contributed samples from acute and convalescent COVID-19.

CDR3 size: 15 residues. Per the germline V gene, CDR1 is MNHEY and CDR2 is SVGAGI. With 6 bases removed from V and 4 bases from J, the gap between germline ends came to 15 bases. Study members were between about 18 and 95 years old and lived in about two dozen US regions. In the original analysis: The authors estimated nucleated cell counts from reference gene primer amplification. Here immunoSEQ multiplex PCR was the method, and the copy in TCRdb shows in-frame clones only, minus some. Clonal size and the V and J genes are those of that table, whereas D and trimming came from the DNA. The sample lists 130,000 or so clones, 83% occurring once.

The clonotype was recovered from a man under 40 who had recovered from COVID-19. The V call is TRBV6-5, the J call TRBJ2-2, with a tentative D call TRBD2 (5 bases). Sequenced: PBMCs or T cells enriched from blood (not recorded which). In nucleotides, the CDR3 is TGTGCCAGCAGCCCAGAGGGCTCGGGCACCGGGGAGCTGTTTTTT. Amino acids: CASSPEGSGTGELFF.